These 26 T cell receptor beta chains were sequenced from one sample in a study of blood T cell repertoires in COVID-19. Libraries were prepared by immunoSEQ multiplex PCR; TCRdb keeps only in-frame clonotypes and omits some of them. The data show some 200,000 clones, 60% to 85% seen once. The specimen was peripheral blood. The receptors here all came from a woman aged 45 to 65 with active or convalescent COVID-19.

In DNA form, the CDR3 reads TGTGCCATCAGTGACGAGGGACAGGGGCTCGATGAAGCTTTCTTT. It translates to CAISDEGQGLDEAFF. This chain connects TRBV10-3 to TRBJ1-1; 10 positions match TRBD1. The CDR3 covers 15 residues. V lost 3 bases, J lost 7 bases, and 8 bases stayed unmatched. CDR1 and CDR2 (germline): ENHRY, SYGVKD.

In nucleotides, the CDR3 is TGTGCCAGCAGCCCTGTTCGAGGGTGGGGCACTGAAGCTTTCTTT. It is translated as CASSPVRGWGTEAFF. V gene TRBV11-1 combines with J gene TRBJ1-1; D ambiguous. Germline CDR1 SGHAT, CDR2 FQDESV (reference sequence). V dropped 5 bases and J dropped 4 bases, with 17 bases sitting between them. CDR3 length equals 15 residues.

V is TRBV30 and J is TRBJ2-3; possible D gene TRBD2, 6 bases. The CDR3 spans 14 residues. Deletions cut 2 bases from V and 3 bases from J, with 12 bases between. Germline CDR1 and CDR2: GTSNPN and SVGIG (reference sequence). The CDR3 DNA follows: TGTGCCTGGAGTATCGGGGGAGCGACAGATACGCAGTATTTT. Protein: CAWSIGGATDTQYF.

V and J are TRBV11-2 and TRBJ2-5; D is unclear. The CDR3 covers 15 residues. Germline CDR1 SGHAT, CDR2 FQNNGV. V lost 1 base, J lost 5 bases, and 14 bases lay in between. The chain's CDR3 is CASSLGPGEGETQYF. Here the CDR3 DNA reads TGTGCCAGCAGCTTAGGGCCGGGTGAAGGCGAGACCCAGTACTTC.

This sequence joins TRBV3-1 (or the pseudogene TRBV3-2) and TRBJ1-2; possible D gene TRBD1, 5 bases. Germline loops: CDR1 LGHDT, CDR2 YNNKEL (reference sequence). V dropped 6 bases and J dropped 3 bases, with 14 bases sitting between them. The CDR3 totals 14 residues. CDR3 DNA: TGTGCCAGCAGGGCGACAGCGGGAGACTATGGCTACACCTTC. It codes for CASRATAGDYGYTF.

The rearrangement links TRBV30 to TRBJ1-1, with 10 bases that match TRBD1. The junction had 10 bases not matched to a gene; V was cut back by 2 bases and J by 7 bases. Germline assignment: CDR1 GTSNPN and CDR2 SVGIG (reference sequence). The CDR3 is 15 amino acids. The CDR3 spells CAWSQPTGGSDEAFF. The CDR3 DNA sequence: TGTGCCTGGAGTCAACCGACAGGGGGCTCGGATGAAGCTTTCTTT.

This clone was detected once. The rearrangement uses TRBV6-5 and TRBJ1-3, with TRBD1 matching 7 bases. After removal of 8 bases from V and 0 bases from J, the junction contained 7 bases not matched to a gene. The CDR3 is made up of 15 amino acids. Germline CDR1 MNHEY, CDR2 SVGAGI. CDR3 loop: CASLGDSSSGNTIYF. CDR3 DNA: TGTGCCAGCCTTGGGGACAGTAGCTCTGGAAACACCATATATTTT.

This clone appeared many times. The chain recombines TRBV7-3 with TRBJ2-1; TRBD1 might be the D (6 bases). Germline-derived CDR1 and CDR2 are SGHTA and FQGTGA. Trimming left V 5 bases short and J 6 bases short, with 17 bases between. This CDR3 has 15 amino acids. CDR3 nucleotides: TGTGCCAGCAGCCCGGACAGCTTTCAGTCCAATGAGCAGTTCTTC. Protein sequence: CASSPDSFQSNEQFF.

This clone was seen more than once but under ten times. The CDR3 loop is CASSQDGQNTGELFF. The DNA for the CDR3 is TGCGCCAGCAGCCAAGATGGACAGAACACCGGGGAGCTGTTTTTT. The chain couples TRBV4-3 to TRBJ2-2; D might be TRBD1 (5 bases). The CDR3 spans 15 residues. V was clipped by 0 bases and J by 1 base, with 6 bases between them. Germline CDR1 is LGHNA and CDR2 is YSLEER.

The chain links TRBV5-4 to TRBJ2-3; D perhaps matches TRBD2 (5 bases). The germline V gene encodes CDR1 SGHNT and CDR2 YYREEE (reference sequence). Trimming left V 4 bases short and J 0 bases short, with 9 bases between. The CDR3 has 14 amino acids. The CDR3 sequence: CASSPRTSTDTQYF. CDR3 DNA sequence: TGTGCCAGCAGCCCGAGGACTAGCACAGATACGCAGTATTTT.

The V gene is TRBV7-8, the J gene TRBJ2-2, with D unresolved. This CDR3 has 15 residues. Looked up from germline, CDR1 is SGHVS and CDR2 is FQNEAQ. V was pared by 1 base and J by 1 base, with 7 bases between. This CDR3 reads CASSLGQMNTGELFF. As DNA, the CDR3 is TGTGCCAGCAGCTTAGGGCAGATGAACACCGGGGAGCTGTTTTTT.

The chain combines TRBV5-1 with TRBJ2-5; 12 bases align to TRBD2. CDR1 and CDR2 (germline): SGHRS, YFSETQ. The length of the CDR3 is 15 residues. With 7 bases clipped from V and 5 bases from J, the junction kept 9 bases outside the gene matches. CDR3 bases: TGCGCCAGCGTGGCTAGCGGGGGGGCGGCGGAGACCCAGTACTTC. Its translation: CASVASGGAAETQYF.

The chain links TRBV7-2 to TRBJ1-6; the match to TRBD1 covers 8 bases. V gave up 6 bases and J gave up 6 bases; unmatched junction bases: 16. Germline V gene data show CDR1 as SGHTA and CDR2 as FQGNSA. The CDR3 has 18 amino acids. The CDR3: CASSSPEAGGFGNSPLHF. The CDR3 coding sequence is TGTGCCAGCAGTTCCCCCGAAGCAGGGGGCTTCGGTAATTCACCCCTCCACTTT.

The V and J genes are TRBV6-5 and TRBJ1-5; maybe TRBD1 (6 bases). Deletions cut 6 bases from V and 2 bases from J, with 14 bases between. The CDR3 spans 15 residues. CDR1 MNHEY and CDR2 SVGAGI come from the germline V gene. The CDR3 sequence is CASRSGDWGNQPQHF. The CDR3 DNA is TGTGCCAGCAGGTCAGGGGATTGGGGCAATCAGCCCCAGCATTTT.

The chain recombines TRBV7-3 with TRBJ2-2; D perhaps matches TRBD2 (6 bases). The CDR3 extends over 16 amino acids. Germline assignment: CDR1 SGHTA and CDR2 FQGTGA. With 6 bases removed from V and 0 bases from J, the gap between germline ends came to 14 bases. CDR3: CASRPTGTANTGELFF. The CDR3 nucleotides are TGTGCCAGCAGACCGACCGGGACTGCGAACACCGGGGAGCTGTTTTTT.

The sample holds many counts of this clone. The gene calls are TRBV4-2 and TRBJ1-1; D gene ambiguous. The CDR3 spans 18 residues. V lost 4 bases, J lost 1 base, and 22 bases lay in between. Germline V gives CDR1 LGHNA, CDR2 YNFKEQ. CDR3 protein: CASSPSSLRSVENTEAFF. Written as DNA, the CDR3 is TGTGCCAGCAGCCCATCTAGTCTCCGGTCCGTAGAGAACACTGAAGCTTTCTTT.

The chain joins TRBV7-2 to TRBJ2-5; possible D gene TRBD1, 6 bases. CDR1 is SGHTA, CDR2 FQGNSA, per germline. The V end lost 4 bases, the J end lost 1 base, and 16 bases lay between the germline ends. This CDR3 comprises 16 residues. The CDR3 coding sequence is TGTGCCAGCAGCTCCCGACCAGGGGTGTCCCAAGAGACCCAGTACTTC. Translating it yields CASSSRPGVSQETQYF.

The chain is built from TRBV7-2 and TRBJ2-7; 10 positions match TRBD2. The germline V gene has CDR1 SGHTA and CDR2 FQGNSA. The CDR3 is 15 residues long. V lost 6 bases and J lost 2; bases outside the gene matches: 7. The DNA for the CDR3 is TGTGCCAGCAGACCTCCTAGCGGGGGAACCTACGAGCAGTACTTC. Its translation: CASRPPSGGTYEQYF.

The chain uses TRBV7-2 and TRBJ2-3, with TRBD2 matching over 15 bases. The V gene's germline CDR1 is SGHTA and CDR2 FQGNSA. This CDR3 region has 16 residues. Unmatched junction bases numbered 6, after V lost 3 bases and J lost 8 bases. The CDR3 loop reads CASSLGTSGGQGTQYF. Written as DNA, the CDR3 is TGTGCCAGCAGCTTGGGGACTAGCGGGGGGCAGGGTACGCAGTATTTT.

The chain carries TRBV11-2 and TRBJ1-2, with TRBD1 identical over 9 bases. The CDR3 covers 16 residues. The J segment lost 2 bases and the V segment lost 5 bases, leaving 9 bases of the junction unmatched. Germline V CDR1 and CDR2: SGHAT, FQNNGV. CDR3 DNA: TGTGCCAGCAGCGGGATGGGACAGGGCCTAAACTATGGCTACACCTTC. This sequence encodes CASSGMGQGLNYGYTF. Based on the CDR3 plus reference TRBV11-2 and TRBJ1-2, the full variable domain is EAGVAQSPRYKIIEKRQSVAFWCNPISGHATLYWYQQILGQGPKLLIQFQNNGVVDDSQLPKDRFSAERLKGVDSTLKIQPAKLEDSAVYLCASSGMGQGLNYGYTFGSGTRLTVV.

The CDR3 DNA follows: TGCAGTGCTAGTGGCGGGGGCACAGATACGCAGTATTTT. Translation gives CSASGGGTDTQYF. J is TRBJ2-3 and V is TRBV20-1; D possibly corresponds to TRBD2 (6 bases). This CDR3 is built from 13 residues. The ends were cut back, 3 bases at V and 1 base at J, with 8 bases in the middle. The germline V gene encodes CDR1 DFQATT and CDR2 SNEGSKA (reference sequence).

The chain employs TRBV5-1 and TRBJ1-6; possible D gene TRBD1, 6 bases. V lost 0 bases and J lost 6, with 13 bases in between. The CDR3 covers 16 residues. Germline-derived CDR1 and CDR2 are SGHRS and YFSETQ. CDR3: CASSLGMSRGNSPLHF. The CDR3 DNA reads as TGCGCCAGCAGCTTGGGAATGTCCAGGGGTAATTCACCCCTCCACTTT.

The chain employs TRBV10-3 and TRBJ1-2; D remains ambiguous. The CDR3 covers 12 residues. Trimming removed 5 bases at V and 0 bases at J, with 4 bases between. CDR1 is ENHRY, CDR2 SYGVKD, per germline. In DNA, the CDR3 is TGTGCCATCAGTATATCTAACTATGGCTACACCTTC. Amino acids: CAISISNYGYTF.

V gene TRBV6-5 combines with J gene TRBJ1-1, with 12 bases identical to TRBD1. Germline V lookup: CDR1 MNHEY, CDR2 SVGAGI. V dropped 6 bases and J dropped 5; count of bases not matched to a gene: 7. CDR3 length: 15 residues. CDR3 protein: CASSRDRGLGTEAFF. The DNA of the CDR3 is TGTGCCAGCAGCCGGGACAGGGGGCTTGGAACTGAAGCTTTCTTT.

The V gene is TRBV7-9, the J gene TRBJ1-2; no clear D. Trimming left V 1 base short and J 3 bases short, with 9 bases between. The CDR3 is made up of 14 amino acids. Germline-derived CDR1 and CDR2 are SEHNR and FQNEAQ (reference sequence). This chain's CDR3 is CASSLDGSDYGYTF. CDR3 DNA: TGTGCCAGCAGCTTAGATGGCAGTGACTATGGCTACACCTTC.

The V and J genes are TRBV4-1 and TRBJ1-2; D remains unclear. Germline V gives CDR1 MGHRA, CDR2 YSYEKL. Trimming took off 0 bases at V and 4 bases at J, with 9 bases between the two ends. This CDR3 has 14 residues. The CDR3 coding sequence is TGCGCCAGCAGCCAAGATCGGGGAGGCTATGGCTACACCTTC. It yields the protein CASSQDRGGYGYTF.